This TCR beta chain was identified during a study of post-analysis software for immune sequencing data. General observations from the study: In multiple sclerosis, normalized Chao1 diversity was significantly below that of controls. Controls had lower frequencies than patients of about 5 TRBV segments, which included TRBV5-6, TRBV5-1 and TRBV20-1.

This clonotype turned up a few times. Its specificity is unknown. The V and J ends lost 8 bases and 1 base, in that order; junction bases with no gene match: 16. The CDR3 spans 20 residues. Germline V gene sequence: CDR1 SGHTA, CDR2 FQGNSA. Prepared TCR beta cDNA libraries contained unique molecular identifiers. T cells numbering about 1 to 11 million yielded approximately 500,000 cDNA molecules. MiXCR, run by TCRdb on the PCR reads, gives a single entry per CDR3 protein. The table shows 350,000 to 450,000 distinct CDR3 sequences, with around 37% occurring only once. J is TRBJ2-6 and V is TRBV7-2, with 11 bases matching TRBD1. The sequence derives from a girl aged 10 to 17 with multiple sclerosis. The sample was blood. CDR3 region: CASPARVGQGAKSGANVLTF. The CDR3 DNA is TGTGCCAGCCCAGCCAGGGTCGGACAGGGGGCTAAGTCTGGGGCCAACGTCCTGACTTTC.